These 17 T cell receptor beta chains were sequenced from one sample in a study of human T cells and chemical hapten exposure. TCRdb used MiXCR to reprocess the RACE reads, holding one entry per CDR3 protein. The sample lists approximately 400,000 distinct CDR3 sequences; 4.5% to 5.5% were seen once. The time point denotes: pre-sensitization, week 0. Treatment noted: therapeutic diphenylcyclopropenone sensitization with weekly scalp DPC. Sample: whole blood, taken in connection with sensitization to the hapten diphenylcyclopropenone (DPC). The receptors shown here come from a woman aged 45-65 years with alopecia areata. Some clones in this sample may be carry-over from other donors' samples.

This clonotype was seen many times. The J gene is TRBJ2-7, the V gene TRBV28, with no clear D. This CDR3 region has 12 residues. V was clipped by 2 bases and J by 4 bases, with 6 bases between them. The germline gives CDR1 MDHEN, CDR2 SYDVKM. CDR3 in amino acids: CASSLPGYEQYF. In DNA, the CDR3 is TGTGCCAGCAGTTTACCTGGGTACGAGCAGTACTTC. The entire variable domain, with the rest obtained from reference TRBV28 and TRBJ2-7, is as follows: DVKVTQSSRYLVKRTGEKVFLECVQDMDHENMFWYRQDPGLGLRLIYFSYDVKMKEKGDIPEGYSVSREKKERFSLILESASTNQTSMYLCASSLPGYEQYFGPGTRLTVT.

This clonotype came up many times. The chain combines TRBV28 with TRBJ1-6; D unclear. CDR1 and CDR2 from the germline V gene are MDHEN and SYDVKM. The CDR3 covers 13 residues. Between the trimmed V and J ends, which lost 4 bases and 18 bases, there was a span of 19 bases. The CDR3 is CASSSAASNPGHF. The CDR3 DNA reads TGTGCCAGCAGTTCGGCCGCCTCCAACCCGGGCCACTTT.

The rearrangement joins TRBV2 to TRBJ1-6; 9 bases align to TRBD1. This CDR3 contains 16 residues. The trim removed 2 bases at V and 9 bases at J, leaving 8 bases unmatched. The germline gives CDR1 SNHLY, CDR2 FYNNEI. Here the CDR3 reads CASSENVPTGGSPLHF. The CDR3 DNA reads as TGTGCCAGCAGTGAAAATGTTCCGACAGGGGGTTCACCCCTCCACTTT.

CDR3 coding DNA: TGTGCCGGCTCGACGGTCTCCTACGAGCAGTACTTC. Translation: CAGSTVSYEQYF. V and J are TRBV30 and TRBJ2-7; D gene unclear. Germline values: CDR1 GTSNPN, CDR2 SVGIG (reference sequence). V was pared by 8 bases and J by 0 bases, with 11 bases between. The CDR3 contains 12 residues.

This clonotype was detected many times. The rearrangement links TRBV27 to TRBJ1-1, with D uncertain. This CDR3 contains 15 residues. CDR1 is MNHEY, CDR2 SMNVEV, per germline (reference sequence). Trimming took 0 bases from V and 0 from J, leaving 8 bases between them. CDR3 protein: CASSLSIRMNTEAFF. The DNA for the CDR3 is TGTGCCAGCAGTTTATCGATAAGGATGAACACTGAAGCTTTCTTT.

This clonotype was detected ten times or more. The chain links TRBV29-1 to TRBJ1-2; maybe TRBD1 (6 bases). The germline V and J ends were trimmed by 0 bases and 4 bases, with 12 bases remaining between them. CDR1 is SQVTM, CDR2 ANQGSEA, per germline. The CDR3 is 14 amino acids. CDR3 protein: CSVEDQAGAYGYTF. The CDR3 bases are TGCAGCGTTGAAGATCAGGCAGGGGCCTATGGCTACACCTTC.

The count of this clonotype is one. The chain joins TRBV20-1 to TRBJ1-1, with D uncertain. The CDR3 runs to 13 residues. The V gene lost 0 bases and the J gene lost 1 base, with 6 bases spanning the gap. CDR1 DFQATT and CDR2 SNEGSKA come from the germline V gene (reference sequence). This chain's CDR3 is CSARDQTNTEAFF. The CDR3, as DNA: TGCAGTGCTAGAGATCAGACGAACACTGAAGCTTTCTTT.

This clonotype came up a few times. J is TRBJ1-1 and V is TRBV7-9; TRBD1 might be the D (5 bases). The CDR3 extends over 15 amino acids. Trimming took off 1 base at V and 6 bases at J, with 15 bases between the two ends. CDR1 is SEHNR, CDR2 FQNEAQ, per germline (reference sequence). Written as DNA, the CDR3 is TGTGCCAGCAGCTTAGTCGAAGGCCGGGGGGCTGAAGCTTTCTTT. Amino acids: CASSLVEGRGAEAFF.

This clonotype was observed many times. The chain employs TRBV20-1 and TRBJ1-4; D may be TRBD1 (6 bases). The CDR3 contains 15 residues. CDR1 and CDR2 (germline): DFQATT, SNEGSKA (reference sequence). With 0 bases removed from V and 6 bases from J, the gap between germline ends came to 14 bases. The DNA of the CDR3 is TGCAGTGCTAGAGATTCGGCTCAGGGGCATGAAAAACTGTTTTTT. Translating gives CSARDSAQGHEKLFF.

This clonotype was picked up a small number of times. The chain combines TRBV29-1 with TRBJ1-1; no definite D call. Germline CDR1 and CDR2: SQVTM and ANQGSEA. Trimming took off 2 bases at V and 11 bases at J, with 12 bases between the two ends. This CDR3 has 11 residues. CDR3 sequence reads: CSVESRSGAFF. The DNA of the CDR3 is TGCAGCGTTGAAAGCAGGTCTGGGGCTTTCTTT.

In its sample, this clonotype was seen a few times. V is TRBV30 and J is TRBJ2-3, with TRBD1 matching over 7 bases. The V and J ends lost 3 bases and 6 bases, in that order; junction bases with no gene match: 6. In germline, CDR1 is GTSNPN, CDR2 SVGIG (reference sequence). This CDR3 spans 13 amino acids. CDR3 nucleotide sequence: TGTGCCTGGAGCGAAGGGGGCCCTGATACGCAGTATTTT. It translates to CAWSEGGPDTQYF.

This clonotype was recorded many times. The chain joins TRBV20-1 to TRBJ2-3; perhaps TRBD2 as D (5 bases). The CDR3 loop spans 15 amino acids. Looked up from germline, CDR1 is DFQATT and CDR2 is SNEGSKA (reference sequence). The ends were cut back, 3 bases at V and 3 bases at J, with 16 bases in the middle. The CDR3, as DNA: TGCAGTGCTAGGCCCGCGGGCTTCAGAACAGATACGCAGTATTTT. The encoded protein is CSARPAGFRTDTQYF.

Ten or more counts support this clonotype. V gene TRBV18 combines with J gene TRBJ2-7, with D possibly TRBD2 on 5 matching bases. The ends were cut back, 3 bases at V and 7 bases at J, with 19 bases in the middle. CDR1 and CDR2 from the germline V gene are KGHSH and LQKENI. This CDR3 has 15 amino acids. Here the CDR3 reads CASSPRTPWESEQYF. In DNA, the CDR3 is TGTGCCAGCTCACCCAGGACGCCCTGGGAGAGTGAGCAGTACTTC.

Only a few counts were recorded for this clonotype. J is TRBJ1-6 and V is TRBV18, with a possible D match to TRBD1 (5 bases). Germline V CDR1 and CDR2: KGHSH, LQKENI. The V end lost 1 base, the J end lost 7 bases, and 8 bases lay between the germline ends. The CDR3 consists of 14 residues. The CDR3 spells CASSPLDRNSPLHF. The CDR3 bases are TGTGCCAGCTCACCACTTGACAGAAATTCACCCCTCCACTTT.

Worth noting for this clonotype: This may arise from a read error, as a much more abundant clone is one base away. The chain uses TRBV20-1 and TRBJ1-1; the D is unclear. CDR1 and CDR2 from the germline V gene are DFQATT and SNEGSKA (reference sequence). CDR3 length equals 12 residues. V was cut by 4 bases and J by 4 bases, with 10 bases left in between. CDR3 sequence reads: CSAIEQGTEAFF. In nucleotides, the CDR3 is TGCAGTGCTATCGAACAAGGCACTGAAGCTTTCTTT.

The table lists this clonotype with a few counts. The chain carries TRBV6-6 and TRBJ2-3, with D possibly TRBD2 on 5 matching bases. This CDR3 is 14 amino acids long. Germline lookup yields CDR1 MNHNY and CDR2 SVGAGI (reference sequence). Trimming took off 5 bases at V and 4 bases at J, with 13 bases between the two ends. This CDR3 reads CASSMAGGSDTQYF. The CDR3 DNA sequence: TGTGCCAGCAGTATGGCGGGTGGCTCAGATACGCAGTATTTT.

The chain recombines TRBV7-2 with TRBJ2-1; perhaps TRBD1 as D (5 bases). There are 15 residues in the CDR3. Germline assignment: CDR1 SGHTA and CDR2 FQGNSA. Trimming left V 1 base short and J 7 bases short, with 14 bases between. The CDR3 here is CASSLDRQGFNEQFF. The DNA of the CDR3 is TGTGCCAGCAGCTTAGATCGCCAGGGTTTTAATGAGCAGTTCTTC. The complete variable domain, with remaining parts taken from reference TRBV7-2 and TRBJ2-1, reads GAGVSQSPSNKVTEKGKDVELRCDPISGHTALYWYRQSLGQGLEFLIYFQGNSAPDKSGLPSDRFSAERTGGSVSTLTIQRTQQEDSAVYLCASSLDRQGFNEQFFGPGTRLTVL.